The 9 T cell receptor beta chains below come from one sample, sequenced in a study of T-cell memory formation after mild COVID-19. TCRdb reprocessed the 5' RACE reads via MiXCR and lists one record per CDR3 protein. The data show a few hundred thousand distinct CDR3 sequences, roughly 27% seen once. The sequencing sample was made of PBMCs or a T cell subset sorted from them (not recorded which). Every receptor here comes from an adult woman who had mild COVID-19 (a few samples of this study predate the infection). Cell type and time point are not known.

The table lists this clonotype with a few counts. The V call is TRBV11-2, the J call TRBJ2-3; TRBD1 is a possible D gene (6 bases). V lost 3 bases and J 2 bases, leaving 12 bases between the germline ends. This CDR3 spans 15 amino acids. Germline-derived CDR1 and CDR2 are SGHAT and FQNNGV. The CDR3 region is CASSLTGDYTDTQYF. The DNA of the CDR3 is TGTGCCAGCAGCTTGACAGGAGACTACACAGATACGCAGTATTTT.

The chain is built from TRBV6-6 and TRBJ2-6; perhaps TRBD1 as D (6 bases). The germline V gene encodes CDR1 MNHNY and CDR2 SVGAGI (reference sequence). The CDR3 runs to 20 residues. V was pared by 0 bases and J by 3 bases, with 21 bases between. The CDR3 loop is CASSYSRGRGRSVGANVLTF. CDR3 DNA sequence: TGTGCCAGCAGTTACTCGAGGGGCAGGGGACGTTCGGTTGGGGCCAACGTCCTGACTTTC.

This clonotype was counted a few times. The V gene is TRBV5-1, the J gene TRBJ1-2; D possibly corresponds to TRBD1 (5 bases). Germline CDR1 SGHRS, CDR2 YFSETQ. The V gene lost 3 bases and the J gene lost 4 bases, with 13 bases spanning the gap. CDR3 length: 14 residues. The CDR3 spells CASSSLRGSYGYTF. CDR3 DNA: TGCGCCAGCAGCTCTCTTCGGGGCTCCTATGGCTACACCTTC.

This chain connects TRBV4-3 to TRBJ2-7, with unresolved D. Germline V gives CDR1 LGHNA, CDR2 YSLEER. The V gene lost 4 bases and the J gene lost 5 bases, with 21 bases spanning the gap. The CDR3 runs to 16 residues. CDR3 bases: TGCGCCAGCAGCCTTGCCCTTGGCCGGGCGTTCGACGAGCAGTACTTC. Protein product: CASSLALGRAFDEQYF.

This chain uses TRBV12-3 or TRBV12-4 with TRBJ2-7; 8 bases align to TRBD1. The CDR3 has 13 amino acids. V lost 6 bases and J lost 5; bases outside the gene matches: 6. CDR3 amino acids: CASSTGTGDEQYF. The CDR3 DNA follows: TGTGCCAGCAGCACCGGGACAGGCGACGAGCAGTACTTC.

Details on this clonotype: One end of the junction is discordant with germline, which a read error may explain. The chain carries TRBV15 and TRBJ1-2; the D is unclear. The CDR3 spans 10 residues. Germline CDR1 and CDR2: LNHNV and YYDKDF (reference sequence). The CDR3 here is CATSREAEAF. The CDR3 coding sequence is TGTGCCACCAGCAGAGAAGCAGAGGCCTTC.

This chain links TRBV4-1 with TRBJ2-1; the match to TRBD2 covers 8 bases. V lost 8 bases to trimming and J lost 2 bases; unmatched junction nucleotides: 5. In germline, CDR1 is MGHRA, CDR2 YSYEKL. The CDR3 runs to 14 residues. In DNA, the CDR3 is TGCGCCAGCCAACTAGCGGCCACCTACAATGAGCAGTTCTTC. Translation: CASQLAATYNEQFF.

J is TRBJ2-1 and V is TRBV20-1; possibly TRBD2 for D (5 bases). Trimming removed 6 bases from V and 9 bases from J, with 18 bases in between. Germline V gives CDR1 DFQATT, CDR2 SNEGSKA (reference sequence). This CDR3 has 13 amino acids. Here the CDR3 DNA reads TGCAGTGCCCCTGGACCTTTTCGGGGTGAGCAGTTCTTC. It encodes CSAPGPFRGEQFF.

This clonotype was recorded a few times. The DNA for the CDR3 is TGTGCCAGCAGCCAAGAGCCCCGCCCGCCCTACAATGAGCAGTTCTTC. Amino acids: CASSQEPRPPYNEQFF. The V call is TRBV3-1, the J call TRBJ2-1; no firm D call. V lost 0 bases and J lost 2, with 11 bases in between. Germline loops: CDR1 LGHDT, CDR2 YNNKEL (reference sequence). CDR3 length: 16 amino acids.